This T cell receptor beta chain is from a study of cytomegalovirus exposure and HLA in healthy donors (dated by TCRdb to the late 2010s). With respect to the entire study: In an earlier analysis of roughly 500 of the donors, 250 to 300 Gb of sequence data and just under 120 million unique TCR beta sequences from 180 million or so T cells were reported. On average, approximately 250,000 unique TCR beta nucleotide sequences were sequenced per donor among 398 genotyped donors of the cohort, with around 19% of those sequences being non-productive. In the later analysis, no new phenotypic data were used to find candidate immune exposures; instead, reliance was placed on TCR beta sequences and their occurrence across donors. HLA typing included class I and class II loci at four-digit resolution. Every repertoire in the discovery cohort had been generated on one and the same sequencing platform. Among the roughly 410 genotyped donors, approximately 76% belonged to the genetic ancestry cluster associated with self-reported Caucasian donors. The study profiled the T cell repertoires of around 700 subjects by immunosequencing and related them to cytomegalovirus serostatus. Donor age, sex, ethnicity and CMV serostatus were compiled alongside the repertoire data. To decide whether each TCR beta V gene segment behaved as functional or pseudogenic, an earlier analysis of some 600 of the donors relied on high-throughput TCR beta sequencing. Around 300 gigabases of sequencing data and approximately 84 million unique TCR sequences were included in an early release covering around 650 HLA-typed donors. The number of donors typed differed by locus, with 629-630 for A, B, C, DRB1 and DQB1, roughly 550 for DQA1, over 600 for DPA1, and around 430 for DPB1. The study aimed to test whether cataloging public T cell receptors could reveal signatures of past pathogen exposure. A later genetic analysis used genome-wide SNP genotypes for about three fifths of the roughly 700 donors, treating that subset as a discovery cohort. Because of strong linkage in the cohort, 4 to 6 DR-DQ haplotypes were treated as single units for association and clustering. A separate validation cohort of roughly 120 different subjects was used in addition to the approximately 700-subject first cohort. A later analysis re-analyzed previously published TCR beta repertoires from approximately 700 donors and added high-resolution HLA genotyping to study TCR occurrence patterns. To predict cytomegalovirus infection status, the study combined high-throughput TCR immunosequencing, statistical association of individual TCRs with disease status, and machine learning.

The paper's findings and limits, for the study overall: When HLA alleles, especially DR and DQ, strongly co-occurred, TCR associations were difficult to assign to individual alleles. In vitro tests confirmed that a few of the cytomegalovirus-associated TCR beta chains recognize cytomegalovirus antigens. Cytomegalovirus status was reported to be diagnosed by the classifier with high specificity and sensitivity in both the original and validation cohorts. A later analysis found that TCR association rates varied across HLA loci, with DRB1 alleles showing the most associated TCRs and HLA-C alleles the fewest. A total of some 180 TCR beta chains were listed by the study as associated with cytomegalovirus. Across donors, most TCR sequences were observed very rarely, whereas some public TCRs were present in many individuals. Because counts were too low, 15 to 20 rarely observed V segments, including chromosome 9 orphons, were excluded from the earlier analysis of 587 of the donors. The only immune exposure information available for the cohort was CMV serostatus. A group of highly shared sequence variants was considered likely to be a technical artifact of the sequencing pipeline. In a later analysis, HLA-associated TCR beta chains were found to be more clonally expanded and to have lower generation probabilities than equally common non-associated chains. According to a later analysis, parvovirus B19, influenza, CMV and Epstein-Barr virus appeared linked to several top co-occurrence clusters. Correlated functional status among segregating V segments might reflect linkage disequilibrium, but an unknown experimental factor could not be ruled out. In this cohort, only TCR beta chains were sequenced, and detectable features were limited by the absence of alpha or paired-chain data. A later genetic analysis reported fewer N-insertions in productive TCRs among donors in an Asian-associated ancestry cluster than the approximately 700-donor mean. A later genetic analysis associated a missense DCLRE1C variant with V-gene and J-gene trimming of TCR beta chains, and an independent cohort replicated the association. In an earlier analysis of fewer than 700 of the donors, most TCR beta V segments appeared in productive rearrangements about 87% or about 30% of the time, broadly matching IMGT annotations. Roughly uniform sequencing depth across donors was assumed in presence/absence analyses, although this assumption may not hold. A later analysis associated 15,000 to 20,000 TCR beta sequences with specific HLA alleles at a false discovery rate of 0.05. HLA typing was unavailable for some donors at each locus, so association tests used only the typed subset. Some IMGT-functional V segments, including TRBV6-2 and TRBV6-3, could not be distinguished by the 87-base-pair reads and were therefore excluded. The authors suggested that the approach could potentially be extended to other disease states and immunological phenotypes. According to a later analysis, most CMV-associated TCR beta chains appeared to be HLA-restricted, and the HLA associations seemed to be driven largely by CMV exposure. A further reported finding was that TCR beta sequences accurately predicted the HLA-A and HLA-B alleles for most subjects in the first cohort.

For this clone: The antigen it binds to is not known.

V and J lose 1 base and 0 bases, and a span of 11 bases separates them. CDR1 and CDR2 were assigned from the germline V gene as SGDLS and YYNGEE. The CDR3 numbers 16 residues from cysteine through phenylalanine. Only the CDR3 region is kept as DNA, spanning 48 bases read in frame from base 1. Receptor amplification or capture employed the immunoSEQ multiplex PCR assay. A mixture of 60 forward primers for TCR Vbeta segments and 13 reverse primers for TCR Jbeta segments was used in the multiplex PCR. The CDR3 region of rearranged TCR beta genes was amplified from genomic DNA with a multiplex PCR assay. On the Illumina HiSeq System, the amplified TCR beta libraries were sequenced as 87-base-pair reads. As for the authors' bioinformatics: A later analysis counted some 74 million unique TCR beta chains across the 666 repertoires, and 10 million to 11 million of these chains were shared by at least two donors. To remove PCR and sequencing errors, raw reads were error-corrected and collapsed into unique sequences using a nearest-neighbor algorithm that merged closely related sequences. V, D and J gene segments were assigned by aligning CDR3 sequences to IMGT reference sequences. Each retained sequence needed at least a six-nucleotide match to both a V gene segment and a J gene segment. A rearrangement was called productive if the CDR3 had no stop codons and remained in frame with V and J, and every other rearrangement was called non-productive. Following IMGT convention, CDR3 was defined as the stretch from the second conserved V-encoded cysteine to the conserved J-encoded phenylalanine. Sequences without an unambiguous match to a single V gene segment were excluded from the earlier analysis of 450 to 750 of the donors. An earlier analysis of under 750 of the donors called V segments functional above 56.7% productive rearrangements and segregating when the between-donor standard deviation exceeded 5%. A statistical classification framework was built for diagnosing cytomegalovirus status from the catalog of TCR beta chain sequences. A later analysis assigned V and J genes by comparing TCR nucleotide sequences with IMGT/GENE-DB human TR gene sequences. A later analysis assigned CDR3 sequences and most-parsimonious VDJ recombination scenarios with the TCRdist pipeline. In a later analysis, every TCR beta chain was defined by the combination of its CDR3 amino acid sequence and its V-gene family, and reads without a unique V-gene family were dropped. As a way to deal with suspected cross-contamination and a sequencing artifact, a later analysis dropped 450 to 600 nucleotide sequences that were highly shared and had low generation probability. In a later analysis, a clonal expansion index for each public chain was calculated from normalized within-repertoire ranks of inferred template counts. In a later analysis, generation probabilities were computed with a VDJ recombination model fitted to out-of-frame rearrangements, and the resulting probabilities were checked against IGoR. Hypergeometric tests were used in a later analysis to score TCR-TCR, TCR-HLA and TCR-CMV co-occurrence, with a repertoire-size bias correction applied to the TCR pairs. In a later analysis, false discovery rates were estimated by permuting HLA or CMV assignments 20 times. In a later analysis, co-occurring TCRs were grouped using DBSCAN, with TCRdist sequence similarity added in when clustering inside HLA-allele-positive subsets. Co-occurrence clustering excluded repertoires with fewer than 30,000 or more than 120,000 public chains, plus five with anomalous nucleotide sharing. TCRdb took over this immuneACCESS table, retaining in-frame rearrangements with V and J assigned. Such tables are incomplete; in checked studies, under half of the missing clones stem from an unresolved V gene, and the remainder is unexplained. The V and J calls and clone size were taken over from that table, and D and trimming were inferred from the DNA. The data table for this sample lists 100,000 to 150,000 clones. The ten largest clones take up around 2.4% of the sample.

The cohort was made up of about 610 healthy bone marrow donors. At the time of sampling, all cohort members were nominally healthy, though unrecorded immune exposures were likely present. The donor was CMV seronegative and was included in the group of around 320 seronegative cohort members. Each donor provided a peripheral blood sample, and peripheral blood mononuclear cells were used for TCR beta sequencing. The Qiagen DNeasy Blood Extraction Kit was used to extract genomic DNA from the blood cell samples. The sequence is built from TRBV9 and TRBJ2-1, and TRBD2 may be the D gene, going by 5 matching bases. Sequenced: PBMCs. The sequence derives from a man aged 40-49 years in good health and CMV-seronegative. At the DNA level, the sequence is TGTGCCAGCAGCGTAAGGGTTAGCGCCTCCTACAATGAGCAGTTCTTC. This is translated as CASSVRVSASYNEQFF.